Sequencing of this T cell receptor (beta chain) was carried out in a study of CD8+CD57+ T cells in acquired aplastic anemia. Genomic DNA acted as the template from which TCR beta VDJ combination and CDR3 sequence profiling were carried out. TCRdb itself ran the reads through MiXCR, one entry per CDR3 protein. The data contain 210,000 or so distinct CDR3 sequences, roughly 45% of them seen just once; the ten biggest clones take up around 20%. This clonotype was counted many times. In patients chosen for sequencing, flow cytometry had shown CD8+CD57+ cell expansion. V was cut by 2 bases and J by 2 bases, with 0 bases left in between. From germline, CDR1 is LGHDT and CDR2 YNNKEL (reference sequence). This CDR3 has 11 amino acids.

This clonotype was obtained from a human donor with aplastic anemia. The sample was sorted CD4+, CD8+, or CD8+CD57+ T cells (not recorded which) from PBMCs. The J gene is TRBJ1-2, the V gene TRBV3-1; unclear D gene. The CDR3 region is CASSQNYGYTF. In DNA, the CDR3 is TGTGCCAGCAGCCAAAACTATGGCTACACCTTC.